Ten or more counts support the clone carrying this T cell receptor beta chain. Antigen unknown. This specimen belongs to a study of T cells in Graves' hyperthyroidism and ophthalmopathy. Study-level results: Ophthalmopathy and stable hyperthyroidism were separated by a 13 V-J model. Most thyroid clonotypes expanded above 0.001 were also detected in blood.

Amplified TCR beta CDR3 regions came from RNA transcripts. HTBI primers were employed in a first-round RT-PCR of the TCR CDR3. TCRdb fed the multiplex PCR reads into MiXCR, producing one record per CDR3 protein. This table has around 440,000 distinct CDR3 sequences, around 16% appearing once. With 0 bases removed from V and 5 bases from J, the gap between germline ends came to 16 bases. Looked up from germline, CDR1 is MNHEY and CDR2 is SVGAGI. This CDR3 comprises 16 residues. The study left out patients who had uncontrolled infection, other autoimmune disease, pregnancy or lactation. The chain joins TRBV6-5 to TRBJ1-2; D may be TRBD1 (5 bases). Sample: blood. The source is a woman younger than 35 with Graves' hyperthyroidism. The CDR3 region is CASSYSSGTPGYGYTF. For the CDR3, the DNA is TGTGCCAGCAGTTACTCGAGTGGGACTCCGGGGTATGGCTACACCTTC.